These 19 T cell receptor beta chains share one sample of origin, sequenced in a study of T cells in Graves' hyperthyroidism and ophthalmopathy. Researchers took RNA transcripts and amplified the TCR beta CDR3 regions from them. An initial round of RT-PCR targeting the TCR CDR3 relied on the HTBI primer set. TCRdb re-called the multiplex PCR reads with MiXCR, one entry per CDR3 protein. The data contain some 700,000 distinct CDR3 sequences, 17% of them singletons. Specimen: blood. The receptors shown here come from a man aged 50-59 years with Graves' hyperthyroidism.

This rearrangement joins TRBV20-1 to TRBJ2-7, with 9 bases matching TRBD2. The length of the CDR3 is 14 residues. From germline, CDR1 is DFQATT and CDR2 SNEGSKA (reference sequence). Trimming cost V 6 bases and J 3 bases; bases outside gene matches: 9. The CDR3 is CSAGASGNLYEQYF. Here the CDR3 DNA reads TGCAGTGCCGGGGCTAGCGGGAACCTCTACGAGCAGTACTTC.

The chain combines TRBV6-1 with TRBJ1-3; 10 bases match TRBD1. With 4 bases clipped from V and 4 bases from J, the junction kept 4 bases outside the gene matches. Germline V lookup: CDR1 MNHNS, CDR2 SASEGT. CDR3 length: 15 residues. CDR3: CASSVGTGAGNTIYF. The CDR3 region has the DNA TGTGCCAGCAGTGTAGGGACAGGGGCCGGAAACACCATATATTTT.

On this clonotype itself: A much larger clone is a single base away; this may be a read error. The V call is TRBV14, the J call TRBJ2-1; 8 bases agree with TRBD2. This CDR3 comprises 15 residues. The V and J ends lost 1 base and 6 bases, in that order; junction bases with no gene match: 5. The V gene's germline CDR1 is SGHDN and CDR2 FVKESK. CDR3 in DNA: TGTGCCAGCAGCCAAGGGACTAGCCCCCCCAATGAGCAGTTCTTC. Translating gives CASSQGTSPPNEQFF.

This clonotype was detected many times. This chain joins TRBV18 and TRBJ2-2; 8 nucleotides match TRBD1. The J segment lost 2 bases and the V segment lost 5 bases, leaving 7 bases of the junction unmatched. Germline loops: CDR1 KGHSH, CDR2 LQKENI. The CDR3 is 16 residues long. CDR3 amino acids: CASSKEGQDNTGELFF. Here the CDR3 DNA reads TGTGCCAGCTCAAAGGAGGGACAGGATAACACCGGGGAGCTGTTTTTT.

In this sample, this clonotype turned up many times. This chain uses TRBV12-3 or TRBV12-4 with TRBJ2-3; 7 bases are a match to TRBD2. The CDR3 runs to 22 residues. V was pared by 3 bases and J by 0 bases, with 24 bases of the junction left unmatched. The CDR3 coding sequence is TGTGCCAGCAGTTTCTCGAGCGGGATATTATGGAATGCCCGACATAGCACAGATACGCAGTATTTT. It encodes CASSFSSGILWNARHSTDTQYF.

The gene calls are TRBV28 and TRBJ1-2; D is uncertain. Germline CDR1 and CDR2: MDHEN and SYDVKM. The germline V and J ends were trimmed by 7 bases and 8 bases, with 17 bases remaining between them. CDR3 length equals 13 residues. CDR3 sequence (DNA): TGTGCCAGCAACCGAGGAGGGTCTGGCGGCTACACCTTC. Protein product: CASNRGGSGGYTF.

V usage is TRBV20-1 and J usage is TRBJ1-6, with no clear D. Germline loops: CDR1 DFQATT, CDR2 SNEGSKA (reference sequence). V lost 4 bases, J lost 8 bases, and 15 bases lay in between. This CDR3 is built from 14 residues. CDR3 DNA: TGCAGTGCTAAATCCCGGGGAGTGGATTCACCCCTCCACTTT. This encodes CSAKSRGVDSPLHF.

This clonotype was detected ten times or more. The genes are TRBV27 and TRBJ2-7; TRBD2 is a possible D gene (6 bases). The CDR3 spans 18 residues. Germline assignment: CDR1 MNHEY and CDR2 SMNVEV (reference sequence). Trimming shortened V by 2 bases and J by 0 bases, and 20 bases separated the two germline ends. CDR3 amino acids: CASSLTPPFAGSSYEQYF. The CDR3 DNA follows: TGTGCCAGCAGTTTAACCCCCCCATTTGCGGGGAGCTCCTACGAGCAGTACTTC.

V is TRBV2 and J is TRBJ2-1; 13 bases are shared with TRBD2. The ends lost 3 bases at V and 7 bases at J; junction bases unmatched: 9. The CDR3 has 17 amino acids. Germline CDR1 reads SNHLY; CDR2 reads FYNNEI. Here the CDR3 reads CASSDRLAGGQGNEQFF. CDR3 nucleotides: TGTGCCAGCAGTGACAGACTAGCGGGAGGCCAAGGGAATGAGCAGTTCTTC.

There are many counts of this clonotype. The chain is built from TRBV15 and TRBJ2-4, with TRBD2 as a possible D gene (6 bases). Germline V gene data show CDR1 as LNHNV and CDR2 as YYDKDF (reference sequence). This CDR3 spans 15 amino acids. The germline V and J ends were trimmed by 6 bases and 0 bases, with 12 bases remaining between them. The CDR3 DNA reads as TGTGCCACCAGTTTAGCGGACCTAGCCAAAAACATTCAGTACTTC. This sequence encodes CATSLADLAKNIQYF.

The rearrangement links TRBV18 to TRBJ2-7; the match to TRBD1 covers 7 bases. V shed 6 bases and J 5 bases; nucleotides not matched to a gene: 10. The CDR3 has 14 amino acids. Per the germline V gene, CDR1 is KGHSH and CDR2 is LQKENI. The CDR3 reads CASSRQGQLNEQYF. CDR3 nucleotides: TGTGCCAGCTCGCGACAGGGACAGCTGAACGAGCAGTACTTC. Variable domain in full (rest from reference TRBV18 and TRBJ2-7): NAGVMQNPRHLVRRRGQEARLRCSPMKGHSHVYWYRQLPEEGLKFMVYLQKENIIDESGMPKERFSAEFPKEGPSILRIQQVVRGDSAAYFCASSRQGQLNEQYFGPGTRLTVT.

This clonotype was found a few times. This chain links TRBV7-3 with TRBJ2-1; TRBD2 matches 8 bases. The CDR3 is made up of 14 amino acids. The germline V gene encodes CDR1 SGHTA and CDR2 FQGTGA. The V segment lost 1 base and the J segment 8 bases; nucleotides outside the gene matches: 4. The CDR3 protein is CASSLMGLDDEQFF. The CDR3 DNA follows: TGTGCCAGCAGCTTAATGGGACTAGACGATGAGCAGTTCTTC.

This clonotype was found a few times. This chain links TRBV7-9 with TRBJ1-3; D gene unclear. Germline V CDR1 and CDR2: SEHNR, FQNEAQ (reference sequence). Trimming stripped 1 base from V and 1 base from J, with 14 bases between. This CDR3 has 17 amino acids. CDR3 protein: CASSLGPGGGSGNTIYF. The CDR3 coding sequence is TGTGCCAGCAGCTTAGGCCCGGGCGGAGGATCTGGAAACACCATATATTTT.

This clonotype was picked up many times. The V gene is TRBV12-3 or TRBV12-4, the J gene TRBJ2-5, with 8 nucleotides matching TRBD1. The CDR3 runs to 13 residues. Germline trimming cut 6 bases from V and 5 bases from J; bases unmatched to any gene: 5. The CDR3 DNA reads as TGTGCCAGCAGCGACAGGGGTAGGGAGACCCAGTACTTC. This gives the protein CASSDRGRETQYF.

In its sample, this clonotype was seen many times. The rearrangement links TRBV19 to TRBJ2-1; 10 bases match TRBD2. V lost 5 bases, J lost 6 bases, and 7 bases stayed unmatched. CDR3 size: 15 residues. CDR1 and CDR2 (germline): LNHDA, SQIVND (reference sequence). The CDR3 bases are TGTGCCAGTAGTGAGACTAGCGGGTTTTCCAATGAGCAGTTCTTC. Residues: CASSETSGFSNEQFF.

This clonotype was observed many times. The rearrangement joins TRBV28 to TRBJ2-1; 11 nucleotides align to TRBD2. Germline CDR1 is MDHEN and CDR2 is SYDVKM. The junction had 6 bases not matched to a gene; V was cut back by 5 bases and J by 0 bases. The CDR3 consists of 17 residues. This chain's CDR3 is CASSPRTSGHSYNEQFF. The CDR3 coding sequence is TGTGCCAGCAGTCCAAGGACTAGCGGGCACTCCTACAATGAGCAGTTCTTC. The full variable domain, in which reference TRBV28 and TRBJ2-1 provide the parts outside the CDR3, is DVKVTQSSRYLVKRTGEKVFLECVQDMDHENMFWYRQDPGLGLRLIYFSYDVKMKEKGDIPEGYSVSREKKERFSLILESASTNQTSMYLCASSPRTSGHSYNEQFFGPGTRLTVL.

This clonotype has ten or more counts. The J gene is TRBJ1-2, the V gene TRBV28; D call uncertain. The CDR3 is 12 amino acids. CDR1 is MDHEN and CDR2 is SYDVKM in the germline V gene. Trimming stripped 8 bases from V and 3 bases from J, with 10 bases between. CDR3 amino acids: CASGRADYGYTF. CDR3 in DNA: TGTGCCAGCGGTAGGGCAGACTATGGCTACACCTTC.

The genes are TRBV7-9 and TRBJ1-5; D call uncertain. Germline loops: CDR1 SEHNR, CDR2 FQNEAQ (reference sequence). The CDR3 spans 18 residues. With 2 bases removed from V and 3 bases from J, the gap between germline ends came to 20 bases. For the CDR3, the DNA is TGTGCCAGCAGCTTATGTCCAGGACTCGAAGATCTCAATCAGCCCCAGCATTTT. Translation gives CASSLCPGLEDLNQPQHF.

This clonotype was detected only a few times. This chain connects TRBV25-1 to TRBJ1-2, with D uncertain. Between the trimmed V and J ends, which lost 5 bases and 0 bases, there was a span of 10 bases. Per the germline V gene, CDR1 is MGHDK and CDR2 is SYGVNS. This CDR3 comprises 14 residues. The CDR3 region has the DNA TGTGCCAGCAGTCTGGGAGAAACTAACTATGGCTACACCTTC. This translates into CASSLGETNYGYTF.